This TCR beta chain was profiled in a study of T-cell reconstitution after alpha-beta-depleted transplantation in children (dated by TCRdb to about 2016). The study in broad terms: T-cell immune reconstitution after TCRalphabeta/CD19-depleted allogeneic hematopoietic cell transplantation in children was quantitatively tracked in the study by means of TCR repertoire profiling.

This clonotype was recorded a few times. Its antigen is currently not known. Base qualities were left out, and no much larger clone turns up one base away. The library came from PCR. The sequencer listed for this sample is Illumina HiSeq 2500. Molecular barcoding was employed in the preparation of TCR libraries, with unique molecular identifiers being used to normalize TCRbeta repertoire quantification. The public sequencing data were trimmed at Q25 with fastp and processed into clonotypes with MiXCR by TCRdb, which kept only in-frame beta chains. CDR3 protein sequences are deduplicated, and each keeps its most common genes and DNA. The sample table holds approximately 490,000 distinct CDR3 sequences, of which around 13% were seen once. The ten most abundant clones make up about 5% of the sample. The CDR1 and CDR2 encoded by the germline V gene are SGDLS and YYNGEE. The CDR3 starts with the cysteine, ends with the phenylalanine, and has 15 residues. The CDR3 DNA has 45 bases and is translated from base 1. V is trimmed back by 2 bases and J by 1 base, and the junction contains 5 bases that no gene match accounts for.

The origin of this receptor is a human donor who donated a stem cell graft to a child with combined immunodeficiency. Sequencing used PBMCs from the stem cell graft donor, obtained from the stem cell graft. The receptor chain draws on TRBV9 and TRBJ2-5, and 7 junction bases match TRBD2. The nucleotide sequence reads as follows: TGTGCCAGCAGCGTGGCTGGACTAGTCCAAGAGACCCAGTACTTC. Its translation reads: CASSVAGLVQETQYF.